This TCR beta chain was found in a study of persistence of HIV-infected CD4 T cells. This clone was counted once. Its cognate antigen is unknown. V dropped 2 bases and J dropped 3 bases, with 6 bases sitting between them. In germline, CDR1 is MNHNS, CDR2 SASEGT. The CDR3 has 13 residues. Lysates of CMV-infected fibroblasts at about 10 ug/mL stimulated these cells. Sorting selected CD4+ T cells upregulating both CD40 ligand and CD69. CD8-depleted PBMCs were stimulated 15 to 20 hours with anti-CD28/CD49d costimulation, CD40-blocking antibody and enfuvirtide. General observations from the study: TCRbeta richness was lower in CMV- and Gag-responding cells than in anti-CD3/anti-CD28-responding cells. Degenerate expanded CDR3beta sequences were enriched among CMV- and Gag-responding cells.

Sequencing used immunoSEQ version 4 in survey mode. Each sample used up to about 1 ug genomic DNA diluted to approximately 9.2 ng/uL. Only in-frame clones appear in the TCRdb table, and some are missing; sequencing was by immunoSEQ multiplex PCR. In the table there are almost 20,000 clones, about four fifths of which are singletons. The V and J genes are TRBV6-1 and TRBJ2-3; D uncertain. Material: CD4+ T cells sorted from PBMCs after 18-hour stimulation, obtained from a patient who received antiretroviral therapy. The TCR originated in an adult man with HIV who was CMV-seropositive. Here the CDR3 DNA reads TGTGCCAGCAGTGAAATGGGGACAGATACGCAGTATTTT. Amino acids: CASSEMGTDTQYF.